This TCR beta chain emerged from a study of OX40 agonist ivuxolimab in advanced cancers. This clone was seen more than once but under ten times. The CDR3 loop spans 15 amino acids. Trimming cost V 4 bases and J 0 bases; bases outside gene matches: 3. Germline assignment: CDR1 SGDLS and CDR2 YYNGEE. Assay: immunoSEQ multiplex PCR; the TCRdb copy retains only in-frame clones and omits some. The sample shows approximately 30,000 clones, around 81% of them seen only once. The gene calls are TRBV9 and TRBJ2-2, with 7 bases that match TRBD1. Sequenced here: CD4+ or CD8+ T cells sorted from blood, sampled in a trial of the OX40 agonist ivuxolimab. This clonotype was sampled from an adult with an advanced solid tumor such as melanoma, head and neck, liver or kidney cancer. The CDR3, as DNA: TGTGCCAGCAGCCCCGGGACAGCGAACACCGGGGAGCTGTTTTTT. Residues: CASSPGTANTGELFF.